The 18 T cell receptor beta chains in this list originate from one sample, sequenced in a study of cytomegalovirus exposure and HLA in healthy donors. The primer mix had 60 Vbeta and 13 Jbeta primers. Profiling relied on immunoSEQ multiplex PCR, and the TCRdb table lists in-frame clones only, not all of them. The data contain around 68,000 clones, less than 70% of them seen just once; the ten biggest clones take up approximately 10%. Sequencing was carried out using PBMCs. These receptors all come from a woman aged 30 to 39 in good health and CMV-seronegative.

The gene calls are TRBV28 and TRBJ2-5, with 13 positions matching TRBD2. V was clipped by 9 bases and J by 0 bases; unmatched bases: 4. The germline V gene encodes CDR1 MDHEN and CDR2 SYDVKM. This CDR3 has 15 amino acids. The CDR3: CASGGLAGNQETQYF. The CDR3 DNA reads TGTGCCAGTGGGGGACTAGCGGGGAACCAAGAGACCCAGTACTTC.

Points on this clone: The germline gene is not matched at one end of the junction; a read error may be the cause. The chain is built from TRBV7-3 and TRBJ2-5; the D gene is possibly TRBD2 (5 bases). The CDR3 runs 16 residues. Germline V gene lookup returns CDR1 SGHTA and CDR2 FQGTGA. The CDR3 nucleotides are TGTGCCAGCAGCTTAGGCGGCAGCGGAGGCCAACAGACCCAGTACTTC. It encodes CASSLGGSGGQQTQYF. Variable domain in full (rest from reference TRBV7-3 and TRBJ2-5): GAGVSQTPSNKVTEKGKYVELRCDPISGHTALYWYRQSLGQGPEFLIYFQGTGAADDSGLPNDRFFAVRPEGSVSTLKIQRTERGDSAVYLCASSLGGSGGQQTQYFGPGTRLLVL.

The genes are TRBV5-4 and TRBJ2-5, with D possibly TRBD1 on 7 matching bases. This CDR3 spans 14 amino acids. The V end was cut by 3 bases, the J end by 5 bases, with 14 bases between. CDR1 and CDR2 from the germline V gene are SGHNT and YYREEE (reference sequence). The chain's CDR3 is CASSSTSRGETQYF. For the CDR3, the DNA is TGTGCCAGCAGCTCAACTAGCAGGGGGGAGACCCAGTACTTC.

The chain recombines TRBV14 with TRBJ1-3; D is undetermined. The germline V and J ends were trimmed by 0 bases and 1 base, with 13 bases remaining between them. The CDR3 has 17 residues. The V gene's germline CDR1 is SGHDN and CDR2 FVKESK. The CDR3 loop is CASSQDRLGWSGNTIYF. The CDR3 DNA reads TGTGCCAGCAGCCAAGATCGTCTAGGCTGGTCTGGAAACACCATATATTTT.

The chain combines TRBV28 with TRBJ2-7; 10 bases match TRBD1. The V gene's germline CDR1 is MDHEN and CDR2 SYDVKM. Trimming cost V 3 bases and J 6 bases; bases outside gene matches: 5. The CDR3 runs 14 residues. In DNA, the CDR3 is TGTGCCAGCAGTTTTGGGGACAGGGGACGCGAGCAGTACTTC. This sequence encodes CASSFGDRGREQYF.

The J gene is TRBJ2-1, the V gene TRBV6-1; 8 positions match TRBD1. The V gene end was trimmed by 8 bases and the J gene end by 7 bases; junction bases not matched to a gene: 7. This CDR3 spans 13 amino acids. The germline gives CDR1 MNHNS, CDR2 SASEGT. The CDR3 is CASAQGAGNEQFF. CDR3 DNA sequence: TGTGCCAGCGCGCAGGGGGCAGGAAATGAGCAGTTCTTC.

This chain connects TRBV7-8 to TRBJ2-7; D is perhaps TRBD1 (5 bases). This CDR3 contains 14 residues. Germline-derived CDR1 and CDR2 are SGHVS and FQNEAQ. V shed 4 bases and J shed 9 bases, with 19 bases lying between them. CDR3 loop: CASSSDISPEGQYF. The CDR3 region has the DNA TGTGCCAGCAGCTCGGACATCTCCCCCGAAGGGCAGTACTTC.

This clone was recorded only once. V gene TRBV6-6 combines with J gene TRBJ1-3; D not resolved. The V gene lost 4 bases and the J gene lost 0 bases, with 13 bases spanning the gap. The CDR3 contains 16 residues. Germline V CDR1 and CDR2: MNHNY, SVGAGI (reference sequence). CDR3 residues: CASSLILGGSGNTIYF. The CDR3 DNA reads TGTGCCAGCAGTTTGATACTGGGAGGCTCTGGAAACACCATATATTTT.

This chain uses TRBV12-2 with TRBJ2-7; TRBD1 reflects the table's D call only, with no check against the DNA. TRBV12-2 is deemed a pseudogene. This CDR3 contains 14 residues. CDR3 residues: CAARAGAFDYEQYF. CDR3 coding DNA: TGTGCGGCCCGGGCAGGGGCTTTCGACTACGAGCAGTACTTC.

This clone has more than one count but fewer than ten. This chain uses TRBV2 with TRBJ1-6, with 8 bases identical to TRBD1. In germline, CDR1 is SNHLY, CDR2 FYNNEI. CDR3 length: 15 amino acids. Trimming cost V 0 bases and J 9 bases; bases outside gene matches: 4. The CDR3 sequence is CASSEAGQGTSPLHF. CDR3 DNA sequence: TGTGCCAGCAGTGAAGCTGGACAGGGTACTTCACCCCTCCACTTT.

This chain connects TRBV4-3 to TRBJ1-1; 10 bases are shared with TRBD1. Germline trimming cut 6 bases from V and 5 bases from J; bases unmatched to any gene: 3. The CDR3 runs to 13 residues. Germline V gives CDR1 LGHNA, CDR2 YSLEER. This chain's CDR3 is CASSGTGATEAFF. The DNA for the CDR3 is TGCGCCAGCAGTGGGACAGGGGCAACTGAAGCTTTCTTT.

The chain combines TRBV4-2 with TRBJ1-3; the D is unclear. This CDR3 has 15 amino acids. CDR1 LGHNA and CDR2 YNFKEQ come from the germline V gene. Trimming cost V 0 bases and J 0 bases, with 6 bases left between them. The CDR3 region has the DNA TGTGCCAGCAGCCAAGAAACACGCTCTGGAAACACCATATATTTT. Translated, it gives CASSQETRSGNTIYF.

This chain connects TRBV5-4 to TRBJ2-7, with 12 bases fitting TRBD2. The CDR3 runs to 14 residues. The germline V gene encodes CDR1 SGHNT and CDR2 YYREEE (reference sequence). With V trimmed by 6 bases and J by 0 bases, 1 base remained unmatched. CDR3 nucleotide sequence: TGTGCCAGCACTAGCGGGGGGGCCTCCTACGAGCAGTACTTC. Translated, it gives CASTSGGASYEQYF.

The rearrangement links TRBV30 to TRBJ2-7; D not resolved. This CDR3 region has 12 residues. Germline-derived CDR1 and CDR2 are GTSNPN and SVGIG (reference sequence). Deletions cut 1 base from V and 3 bases from J, with 7 bases between. The CDR3 is CAWSEQHYEQYF. CDR3 nucleotides: TGTGCCTGGAGTGAACAGCACTACGAGCAGTACTTC.

In DNA form, the CDR3 reads TGTGCCAGCAGCGATTCAGGGGTCTCCTACGAGCAGTACTTC. It codes for CASSDSGVSYEQYF. The chain combines TRBV7-2 with TRBJ2-7; D might be TRBD1 (6 bases). The CDR3 is 14 residues long. V was clipped by 5 bases and J by 0 bases, with 11 bases between them. Germline V CDR1 and CDR2: SGHTA, FQGNSA.

This clone was detected only once. The identical CDR3 is also encoded by other nucleotide sequences in the sample. V and J are TRBV6-4 and TRBJ2-6; possibly TRBD2 for D (6 bases). The CDR3 length is 16 residues. Germline-derived CDR1 and CDR2 are MRHNA and SNTAGT. Trimming removed 9 bases at V and 0 bases at J, with 15 bases between. This chain's CDR3 is CASTFDGSSGANVLTF. CDR3 coding DNA: TGTGCCAGTACCTTCGACGGGAGCTCTGGGGCCAACGTCCTGACTTTC.

This sequence joins TRBV2 and TRBJ1-2, with TRBD1 matching over 9 bases. Unmatched junction bases numbered 3, after V lost 4 bases and J lost 3 bases. The germline gives CDR1 SNHLY, CDR2 FYNNEI. The length of the CDR3 is 14 residues. The CDR3 is CASSADRGYYGYTF. The DNA for the CDR3 is TGTGCCAGCAGTGCTGACAGGGGGTACTATGGCTACACCTTC. Using reference TRBV2 and TRBJ1-2 for the parts outside the CDR3, the full variable domain is EPEVTQTPSHQVTQMGQEVILRCVPISNHLYFYWYRQILGQKVEFLVSFYNNEISEKSEIFDDQFSVERPDGSNFTLKIRSTKLEDSAMYFCASSADRGYYGYTFGSGTRLTVV.

The chain combines TRBV7-6 with TRBJ1-2; TRBD1 agrees at 10 bases. This CDR3 spans 14 amino acids. Trimming removed 5 bases from V and 2 bases from J; junction bases left unmatched: 2. Looked up from germline, CDR1 is SGHVS and CDR2 is FNYEAQ. The CDR3 protein is CASSRTGGNYGYTF. The DNA of the CDR3 is TGTGCCAGCAGCAGGACAGGGGGGAACTATGGCTACACCTTC.